The clone carrying this TCR beta chain was detected a few times. What it binds is unknown. The data were taken from a study of Graves' ophthalmopathy and Graves' hyperthyroidism. Study-wide results and caveats: In blood appeared most of the expanded thyroid clonotypes whose frequency exceeded 0.001. In predicting ophthalmopathy progression, the model reached 70.59% sensitivity and 72.22% specificity.

RNA transcripts provided the template for amplifying TCR beta CDR3 regions. The library came from an HTBI-primed first-round RT-PCR and a second-round multiplex PCR. TCRdb re-analysed the multiplex PCR reads in MiXCR, keeping a single row per CDR3 protein. The table includes around 400,000 distinct CDR3 sequences, 18% detected once. Trimming removed 3 bases at V and 0 bases at J, with 11 bases between. The CDR3 is 15 residues long. CDR1 is MNHEY and CDR2 is SVGAGI in the germline V gene. The chain has TRBV6-5 and TRBJ1-1; D is possibly TRBD1 (5 bases). The receptor comes from a young woman with Graves' ophthalmopathy. The sequenced sample consisted of peripheral blood. CDR3 sequence (DNA): TGTGCCAGCAGTTATAGGGACGCCCTGAACACTGAAGCTTTCTTT. It is translated as CASSYRDALNTEAFF.